Listed here is a single TCR beta chain. This clone was picked up a small number of times. Its antigen remains unidentified. An end of the junction does not agree with germline; a read error may underlie this. These data are taken from a study of blood T cell repertoires in COVID-19 (TCRdb year 2020). With respect to the entire study: The collaborator samples originated in the United States, Italy and Spain and spanned the acute and convalescent phases of COVID-19. The material from the prospective study consisted of cDNA or gDNA derived from T cells, B-cell-depleted T cells, or PBMCs. Subjects who had been exposed to COVID-19, were actively infected with it, or had recovered from it provided the deeply sampled blood TCRbeta repertoires that made up the dataset. The samples were drawn from the first 160 participants of the ongoing ImmuneRACE study and from 1,200 or so subjects provided by 6 global collaborators. Nearly every sample came with metadata listing a de-identified subject ID, COVID-19 status, age in years and sex. Where available, HLA class I and class II types were taken from metadata supplied by the sample provider and were not determined by assay-based typing. A freely available public database, intended as a resource for researchers studying the immune response to SARS-CoV-2, is where the repertoires were released.

What the research found in general, with its limitations: The quantity of clinical and demographic metadata differed by source and by participant and was supplied without curation.

Each collaborating institution followed its own protocols to collect whole blood in K2EDTA tubes. For TCRbeta analysis, collaborator samples were shipped as frozen whole blood, as isolated PBMCs, or as DNA extracted from either sample type. TCRbeta CDR3 regions were amplified from genomic DNA by means of the immunoSEQ Assay, a bias-controlled multiplex PCR. The source study handled its data this way. The number of nucleated cells in each sample was estimated by amplification of reference gene primers within the assay. Sequence reads were collapsed and filtered to measure the absolute abundance of every unique TCRbeta CDR3 rearrangement. Productive Simpson clonality was computed per sample as the square root of Simpson's diversity index over productive rearrangements. As stored in TCRdb, this immuneACCESS dataset retains in-frame rearrangements with V and J assigned. A fraction of the clones does not appear; measured against another copy, unresolved V genes explain less than half of the discrepancy, and the remainder lacks a known reason. The V and J calls and clone size are taken from that table; D and trimming were inferred from the DNA. The sample yields tens of thousands of clones; roughly 87% were counted once. Together, the top ten hold roughly 3.2% of the sample.

Sequencing input: peripheral blood. This TCR was sampled from a man aged 45-65 years with active COVID-19.

Here is the DNA: TGTGCCAGCAGCGGGACAGCTTCTGGGAACACCATATATTTT. Its protein reads: CASSGTASGNTIYF. The rearrangement joined TRBV9 to TRBJ1-3; TRBD1 is a possible D gene, resting on 6 matching bases. CDR3 length: 14 amino acids, cysteine to phenylalanine. CDR3 DNA is the only sequence kept; it has 42 bases, read in frame from the first base. The germline V gene supplies CDR1 SGDLS and CDR2 YYNGEE.